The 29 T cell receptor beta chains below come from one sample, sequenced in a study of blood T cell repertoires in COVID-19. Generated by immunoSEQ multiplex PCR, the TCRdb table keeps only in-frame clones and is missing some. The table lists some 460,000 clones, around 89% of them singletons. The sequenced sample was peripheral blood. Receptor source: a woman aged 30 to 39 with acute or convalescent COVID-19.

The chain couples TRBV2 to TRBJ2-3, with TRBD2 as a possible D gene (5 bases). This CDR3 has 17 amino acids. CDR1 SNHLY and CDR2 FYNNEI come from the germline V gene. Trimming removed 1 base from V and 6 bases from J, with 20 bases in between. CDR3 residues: CASSEVPWAGDRDTQYF. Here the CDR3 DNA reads TGTGCCAGCAGTGAAGTTCCCTGGGCCGGGGATAGGGATACGCAGTATTTT.

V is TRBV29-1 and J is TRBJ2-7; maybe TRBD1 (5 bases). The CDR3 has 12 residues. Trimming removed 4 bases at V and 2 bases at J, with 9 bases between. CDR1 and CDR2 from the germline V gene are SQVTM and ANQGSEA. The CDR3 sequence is CSVGSGTYEQYF. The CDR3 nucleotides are TGCAGCGTTGGATCAGGGACCTACGAGCAGTACTTC.

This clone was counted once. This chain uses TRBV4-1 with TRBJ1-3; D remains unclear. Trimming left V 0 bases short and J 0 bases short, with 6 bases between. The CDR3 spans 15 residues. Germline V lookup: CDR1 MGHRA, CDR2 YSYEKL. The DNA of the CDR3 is TGCGCCAGCAGCCAAGATGGAGCCTCTGGAAACACCATATATTTT. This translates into CASSQDGASGNTIYF.

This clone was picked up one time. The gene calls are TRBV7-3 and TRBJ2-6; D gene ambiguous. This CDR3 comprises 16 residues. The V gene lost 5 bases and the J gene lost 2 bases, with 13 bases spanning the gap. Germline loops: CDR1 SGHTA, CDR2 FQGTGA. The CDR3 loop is CASSQPGLAGANVLTF. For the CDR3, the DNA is TGTGCCAGCAGCCAACCCGGGTTAGCTGGGGCCAACGTCCTGACTTTC.

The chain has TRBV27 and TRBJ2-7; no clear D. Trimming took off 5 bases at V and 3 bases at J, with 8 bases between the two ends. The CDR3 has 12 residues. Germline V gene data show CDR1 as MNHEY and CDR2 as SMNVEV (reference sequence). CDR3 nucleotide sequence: TGTGCCAGCAGTCATCAGAACTACGAGCAGTACTTC. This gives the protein CASSHQNYEQYF.

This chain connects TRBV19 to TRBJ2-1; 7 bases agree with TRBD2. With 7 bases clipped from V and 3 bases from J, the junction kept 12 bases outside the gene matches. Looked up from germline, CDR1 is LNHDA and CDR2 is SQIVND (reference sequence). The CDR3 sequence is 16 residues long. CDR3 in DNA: TGTGCCAGTAAAGGGGAGGGTAGCTCCCACTACAATGAGCAGTTCTTC. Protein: CASKGEGSSHYNEQFF.

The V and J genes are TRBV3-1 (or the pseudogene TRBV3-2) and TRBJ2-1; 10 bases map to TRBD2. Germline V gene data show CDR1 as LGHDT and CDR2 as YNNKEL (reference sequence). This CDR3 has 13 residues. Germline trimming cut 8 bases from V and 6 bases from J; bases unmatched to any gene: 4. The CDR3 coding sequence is TGTGCCAGCCAGCGGGGGGGGCTCAATGAGCAGTTCTTC. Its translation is CASQRGGLNEQFF.

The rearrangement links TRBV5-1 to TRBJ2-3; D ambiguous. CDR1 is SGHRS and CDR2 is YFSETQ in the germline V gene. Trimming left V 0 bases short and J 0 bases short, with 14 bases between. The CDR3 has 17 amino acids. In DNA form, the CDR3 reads TGCGCCAGCAGCTTGGAGCCTACGGGTCCTAGCACAGATACGCAGTATTTT. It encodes CASSLEPTGPSTDTQYF.

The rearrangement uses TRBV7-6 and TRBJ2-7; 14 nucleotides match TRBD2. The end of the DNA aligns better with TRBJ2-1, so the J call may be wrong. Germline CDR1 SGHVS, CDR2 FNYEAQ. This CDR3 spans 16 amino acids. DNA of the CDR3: TGTGCCAGCAGCCACACGACTAGCGGGGGGGGTGGTGAGCAGTTCTTC. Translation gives CASSHTTSGGGGEQFF.

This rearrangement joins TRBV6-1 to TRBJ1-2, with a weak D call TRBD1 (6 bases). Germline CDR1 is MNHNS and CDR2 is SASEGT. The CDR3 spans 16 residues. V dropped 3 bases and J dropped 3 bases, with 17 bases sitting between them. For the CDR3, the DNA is TGTGCCAGCAGTGATGCTGCGGGGGGCGCAGACTATGGCTACACCTTC. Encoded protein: CASSDAAGGADYGYTF.

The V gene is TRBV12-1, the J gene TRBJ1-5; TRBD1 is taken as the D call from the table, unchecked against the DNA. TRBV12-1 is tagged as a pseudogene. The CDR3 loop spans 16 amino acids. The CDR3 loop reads CASSPYPTGEGQPQHF. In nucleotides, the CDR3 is TGTGCCAGCAGCCCTTACCCGACAGGGGAGGGTCAGCCCCAGCATTTT.

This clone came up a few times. CDR3 region: CSVEPRMNTEAFF. CDR3 DNA: TGCAGCGTTGAACCTAGAATGAACACTGAAGCTTTCTTT. The rearrangement joins TRBV29-1 to TRBJ1-1, with unresolved D. The CDR3 consists of 13 residues. Germline CDR1 reads SQVTM; CDR2 reads ANQGSEA. V lost 2 bases to trimming and J lost 0 bases, with 7 bases between them.

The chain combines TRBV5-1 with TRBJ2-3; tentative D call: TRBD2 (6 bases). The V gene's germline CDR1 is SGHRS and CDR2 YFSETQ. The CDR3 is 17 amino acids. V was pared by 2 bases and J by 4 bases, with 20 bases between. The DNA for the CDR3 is TGCGCCAGCAGCTTTGGCGGAACCGTTCGCGGGGCAGATACGCAGTATTTT. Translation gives CASSFGGTVRGADTQYF.

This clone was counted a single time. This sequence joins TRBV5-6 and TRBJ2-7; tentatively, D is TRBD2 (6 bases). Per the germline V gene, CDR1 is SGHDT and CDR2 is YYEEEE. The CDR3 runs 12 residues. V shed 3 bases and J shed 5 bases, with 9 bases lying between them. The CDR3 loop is CASSWRDDEQYF. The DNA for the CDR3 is TGTGCCAGCAGCTGGAGGGACGACGAGCAGTACTTC.

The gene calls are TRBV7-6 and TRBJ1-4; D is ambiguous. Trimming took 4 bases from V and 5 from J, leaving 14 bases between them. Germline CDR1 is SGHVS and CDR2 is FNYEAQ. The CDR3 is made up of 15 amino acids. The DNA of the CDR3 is TGTGCCAGCAGCTCCCGAGGAGGGATGAATGAAAAACTGTTTTTT. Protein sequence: CASSSRGGMNEKLFF.

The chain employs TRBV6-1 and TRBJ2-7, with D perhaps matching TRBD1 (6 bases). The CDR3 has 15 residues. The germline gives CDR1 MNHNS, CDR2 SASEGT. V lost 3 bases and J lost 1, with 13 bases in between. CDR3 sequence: CASSDGQTFSYEQYF. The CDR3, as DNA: TGTGCCAGCAGTGACGGACAGACCTTTTCCTACGAGCAGTACTTC.

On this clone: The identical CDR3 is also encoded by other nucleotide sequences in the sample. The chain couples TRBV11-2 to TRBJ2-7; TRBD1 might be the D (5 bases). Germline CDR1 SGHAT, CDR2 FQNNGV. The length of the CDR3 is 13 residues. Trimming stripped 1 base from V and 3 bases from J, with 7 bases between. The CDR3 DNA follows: TGTGCCAGCAGCTTAGGGGGCGGCTACGAGCAGTACTTC. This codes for CASSLGGGYEQYF. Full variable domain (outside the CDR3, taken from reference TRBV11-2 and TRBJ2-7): EAGVAQSPRYKIIEKRQSVAFWCNPISGHATLYWYQQILGQGPKLLIQFQNNGVVDDSQLPKDRFSAERLKGVDSTLKIQPAKLEDSAVYLCASSLGGGYEQYFGPGTRLTVT.

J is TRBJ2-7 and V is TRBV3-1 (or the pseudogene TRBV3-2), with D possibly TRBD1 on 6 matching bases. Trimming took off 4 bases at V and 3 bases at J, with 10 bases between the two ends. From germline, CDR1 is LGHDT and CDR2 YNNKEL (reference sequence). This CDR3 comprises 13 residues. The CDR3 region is CASSLTDSYEQYF. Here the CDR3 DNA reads TGTGCCAGCAGCCTCACGGACAGCTACGAGCAGTACTTC.

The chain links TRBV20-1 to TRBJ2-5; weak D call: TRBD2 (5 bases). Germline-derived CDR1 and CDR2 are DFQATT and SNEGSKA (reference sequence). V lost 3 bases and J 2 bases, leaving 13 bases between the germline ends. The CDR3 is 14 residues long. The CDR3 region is CSASIPGWQETQYF. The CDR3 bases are TGCAGTGCTAGTATTCCGGGATGGCAAGAGACCCAGTACTTC.

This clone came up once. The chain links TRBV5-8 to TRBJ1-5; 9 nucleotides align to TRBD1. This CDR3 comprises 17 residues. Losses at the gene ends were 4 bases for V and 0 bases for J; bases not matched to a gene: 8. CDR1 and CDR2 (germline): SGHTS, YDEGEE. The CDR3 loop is CASSRDRASYSNQPQHF. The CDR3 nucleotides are TGTGCCAGCAGCCGGGACAGGGCGTCCTATAGCAATCAGCCCCAGCATTTT.

The CDR3 sequence: CASSPRGCEQFF. CDR3 DNA: TGTGCCAGCAGTCCCCGGGGTTGCGAGCAGTTCTTC. This chain uses TRBV12-3 or TRBV12-4 with TRBJ2-1; D perhaps matches TRBD2 (5 bases). The V gene lost 5 bases and the J gene lost 10 bases, with 12 bases spanning the gap. CDR3 size: 12 residues.

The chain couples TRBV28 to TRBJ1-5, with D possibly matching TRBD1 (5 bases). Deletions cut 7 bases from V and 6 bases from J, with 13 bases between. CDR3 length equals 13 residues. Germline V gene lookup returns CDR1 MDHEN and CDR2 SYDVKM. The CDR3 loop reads CASTPPQGQPQHF. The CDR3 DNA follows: TGTGCCAGCACCCCCCCGCAGGGTCAGCCCCAGCATTTT.

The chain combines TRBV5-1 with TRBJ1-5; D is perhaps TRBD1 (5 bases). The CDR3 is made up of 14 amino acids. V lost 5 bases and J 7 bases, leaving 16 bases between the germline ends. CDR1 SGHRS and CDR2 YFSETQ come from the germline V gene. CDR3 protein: CASSPGGGGQPQHF. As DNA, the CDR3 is TGCGCCAGCAGTCCTGGGGGGGGAGGACAGCCCCAGCATTTT. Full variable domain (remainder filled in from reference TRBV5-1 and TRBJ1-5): KAGVTQTPRYLIKTRGQQVTLSCSPISGHRSVSWYQQTPGQGLQFLFEYFSETQRNKGNFPGRFSGRQFSNSRSEMNVSTLELGDSALYLCASSPGGGGQPQHFGDGTRLSIL.

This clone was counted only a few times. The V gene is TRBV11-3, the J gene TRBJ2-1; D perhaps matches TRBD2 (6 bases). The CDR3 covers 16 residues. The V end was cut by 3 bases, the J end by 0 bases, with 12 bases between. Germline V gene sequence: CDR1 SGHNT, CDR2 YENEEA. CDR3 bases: TGTGCCAGCAGCTTGGGGGGAATAAGCTCCTACAATGAGCAGTTCTTC. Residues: CASSLGGISSYNEQFF.

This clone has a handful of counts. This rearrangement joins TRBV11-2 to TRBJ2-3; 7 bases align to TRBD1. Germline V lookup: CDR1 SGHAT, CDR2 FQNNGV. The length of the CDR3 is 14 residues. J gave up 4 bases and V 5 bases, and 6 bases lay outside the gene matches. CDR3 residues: CASSHWTGPDTQYF. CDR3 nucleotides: TGTGCCAGCAGCCATTGGACAGGACCAGATACGCAGTATTTT.

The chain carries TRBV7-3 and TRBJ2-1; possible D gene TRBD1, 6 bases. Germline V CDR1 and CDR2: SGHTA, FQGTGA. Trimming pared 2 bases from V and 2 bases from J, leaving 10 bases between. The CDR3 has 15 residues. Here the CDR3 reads CASSLSDRTYNEQFF. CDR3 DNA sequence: TGTGCCAGCAGCTTATCGGACAGAACCTACAATGAGCAGTTCTTC.

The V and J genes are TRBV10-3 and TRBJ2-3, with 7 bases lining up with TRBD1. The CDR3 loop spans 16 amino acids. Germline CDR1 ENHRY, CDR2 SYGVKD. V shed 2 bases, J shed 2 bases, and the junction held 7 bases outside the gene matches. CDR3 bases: TGTGCCATCAGTGAGCGGGACAGACCTTCCACAGATACGCAGTATTTT. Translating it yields CAISERDRPSTDTQYF.

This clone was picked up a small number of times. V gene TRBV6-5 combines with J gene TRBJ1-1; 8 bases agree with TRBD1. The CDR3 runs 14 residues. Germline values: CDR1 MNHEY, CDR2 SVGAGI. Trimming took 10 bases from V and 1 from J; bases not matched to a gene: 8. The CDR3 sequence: CATRHRGKNTEAFF. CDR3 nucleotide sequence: TGTGCCACACGACACAGGGGGAAGAACACTGAAGCTTTCTTT.

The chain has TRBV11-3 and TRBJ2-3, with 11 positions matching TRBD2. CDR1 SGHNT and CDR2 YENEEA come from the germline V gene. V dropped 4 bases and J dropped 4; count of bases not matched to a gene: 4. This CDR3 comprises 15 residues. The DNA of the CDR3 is TGTGCCAGCAGCTCTAGCGGGGGGTGGGCAGATACGCAGTATTTT. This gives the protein CASSSSGGWADTQYF.